A selection of T cell receptor beta chains follows, all from one sample in a study of untreated major depressive disorder. The repertoire was sequenced with immunoSEQ multiplex PCR; TCRdb's copy has only in-frame clones and lacks some. Seen here are tens of thousands of clones, about 89% observed once, and the top ten hold 5.1%. Material for sequencing was CD4+ T cells from PBMCs. Receptors were obtained from a woman aged 25 to 39 in good health. Both conserved end residues are part of each CDR3. The D gene is left open where the match is weak. Rows may omit the clone size; those that give it use once, few, many or a size class.

cdr3_nt cdr3_aa j_call v_call clone_size d_call
TGTGCCAGCAGCTCACGACAGGGGTTGGAGACCCAGTACTTC CASSSRQGLETQYF TRBJ2-5 TRBV11-2 few TRBD1
TGTGCCAGCTCATCTTTAGCGGGGAACATTAACTCCTACGAGCAGTACTTC CASSSLAGNINSYEQYF TRBJ2-7 TRBV18 - TRBD2
TGCAGCGTTGAGGGCAGCTATGGCTACACCTTC CSVEGSYGYTF TRBJ1-2 TRBV29-1 - -
TGTGCCTGGAGTCCCACCCTGGCCAGGCCACCGGCCTTC CAWSPTLARPPAF TRBJ1-2 TRBV30 - -
TGCGCCAGCAGCCAAGAAGGACGGAATGAAAAACTGTTTTTT CASSQEGRNEKLFF TRBJ1-4 TRBV4-3 - -
TGTGCTAGTGGTTTGGACGACGGGTTGCGTGATACGCAGTATTTT CASGLDDGLRDTQYF TRBJ2-3 TRBV12-5 - -
TGTGCCAGCAGTTACTCTAGGGGGGGCAACACAGATACGCAGTATTTT CASSYSRGGNTDTQYF TRBJ2-3 TRBV6-6 - -
TGCGCCAGCAGTTCTGGCACCCAAGAGACCCAGTACTTC CASSSGTQETQYF TRBJ2-5 TRBV10-1 - -
TGCGCCAGCAGCTTGGTTGCAGGGAATCAGCCCCAGCATTTT CASSLVAGNQPQHF TRBJ1-5 TRBV5-1 - -
TGTGCCAGCAGCTTAGGGTTCCGGGGGGGCTTCGCAGATACGCAGTATTTT CASSLGFRGGFADTQYF TRBJ2-3 TRBV11-2 - TRBD2
TGTGCCAGCAGACCTGGTGCTGCCTACGAGCAGTACTTC CASRPGAAYEQYF TRBJ2-7 TRBV6-4 - -
TGCAGCGTTGAAGCGCCGGGACAGTACACTGAAGCTTTCTTT CSVEAPGQYTEAFF TRBJ1-1 TRBV29-1 - TRBD1
TGTGCCAGTACTCCTACAGGAGATGCGAACACCGGGGAGCTGTTTTTT CASTPTGDANTGELFF TRBJ2-2 TRBV28 - -
TGTGCCAGCAGCCCGGACCGGGGTCCGAACAACATTCAGTACTTC CASSPDRGPNNIQYF TRBJ2-4 TRBV11-3 - -
TGTGCCAGCAGCTTCGATCGCGGGCCCGGGCAGCCCCAGCATTTT CASSFDRGPGQPQHF TRBJ1-5 TRBV7-2 - -
TGTGCCAGCAAAAAACAGGGGGCAGGCACTGAAGCTTTCTTT CASKKQGAGTEAFF TRBJ1-1 TRBV6-1 - TRBD1
TGTGCCAGCAGTCCTGCCGGGACAGGGGGGGTCTACGAGCAGTACTTC CASSPAGTGGVYEQYF TRBJ2-7 TRBV28 once TRBD1
TGTGCCAGCAGCTTAGCAGGGCATGAAGCTTTCTTT CASSLAGHEAFF TRBJ1-1 TRBV7-9 - -
TGTGCCAGCTCACTGACAATGGGGGCAGCTGAAGCTTTCTTT CASSLTMGAAEAFF TRBJ1-1 TRBV18 - -
TGTGCCAGCAGGAGACAGGGCAGCAATTCACCCCTCCACTTT CASRRQGSNSPLHF TRBJ1-6 TRBV11-2 few TRBD1
TGTGCCAGCAGGAGGACAGGGATGAACACTGAAGCTTTCTTT CASRRTGMNTEAFF TRBJ1-1 TRBV6-5 - TRBD1
TGTGCCAGCTCGGACCAGGGTATCGGCAATCAGCCCCAGCATTTT CASSDQGIGNQPQHF TRBJ1-5 TRBV18 - -
TGTGCCAGCAGTTTTTACAGGGGAGCGGCTTCACCCCTCCACTTT CASSFYRGAASPLHF TRBJ1-6 TRBV28 - TRBD1